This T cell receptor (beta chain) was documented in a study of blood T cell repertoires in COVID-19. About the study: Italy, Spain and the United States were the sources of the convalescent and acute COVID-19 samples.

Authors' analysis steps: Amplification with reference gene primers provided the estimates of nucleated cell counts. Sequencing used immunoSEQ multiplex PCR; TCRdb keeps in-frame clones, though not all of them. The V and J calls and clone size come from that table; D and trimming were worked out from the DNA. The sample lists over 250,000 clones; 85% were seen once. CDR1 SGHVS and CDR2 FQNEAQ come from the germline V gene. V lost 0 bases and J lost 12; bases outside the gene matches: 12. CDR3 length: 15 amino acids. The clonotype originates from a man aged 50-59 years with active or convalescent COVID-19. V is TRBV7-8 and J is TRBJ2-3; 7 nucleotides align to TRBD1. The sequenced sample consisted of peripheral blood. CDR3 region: CASSLATMDRRYQYF. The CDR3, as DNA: TGTGCCAGCAGCTTAGCCACTATGGACAGGAGGTATCAGTATTTT.